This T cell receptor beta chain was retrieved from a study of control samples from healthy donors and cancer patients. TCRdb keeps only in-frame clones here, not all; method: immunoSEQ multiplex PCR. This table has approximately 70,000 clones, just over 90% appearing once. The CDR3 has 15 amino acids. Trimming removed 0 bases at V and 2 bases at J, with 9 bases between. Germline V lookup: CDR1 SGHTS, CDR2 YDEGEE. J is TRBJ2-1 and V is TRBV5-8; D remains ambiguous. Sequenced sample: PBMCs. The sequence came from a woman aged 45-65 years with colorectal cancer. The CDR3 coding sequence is TGTGCCAGCAGCTTGGAGGGAAGAACCTACAATGAGCAGTTCTTC. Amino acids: CASSLEGRTYNEQFF.